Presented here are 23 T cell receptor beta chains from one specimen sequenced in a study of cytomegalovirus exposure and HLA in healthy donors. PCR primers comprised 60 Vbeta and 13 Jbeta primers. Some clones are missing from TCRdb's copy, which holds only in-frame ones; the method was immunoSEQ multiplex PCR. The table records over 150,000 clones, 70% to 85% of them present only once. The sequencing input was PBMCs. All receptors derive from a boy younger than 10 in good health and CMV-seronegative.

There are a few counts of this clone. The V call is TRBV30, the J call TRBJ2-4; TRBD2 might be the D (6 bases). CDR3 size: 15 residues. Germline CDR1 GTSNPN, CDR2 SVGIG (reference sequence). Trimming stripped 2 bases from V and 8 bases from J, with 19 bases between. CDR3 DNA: TGTGCCTGGAGTCGAACCGGGACTGTCAGGGACATTCAGTACTTC. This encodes CAWSRTGTVRDIQYF. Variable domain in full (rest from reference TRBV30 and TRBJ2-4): SQTIHQWPATLVQPVGSPLSLECTVEGTSNPNLYWYRQAAGRGLQLLFYSVGIGQISSEVPQNLSASRPQDRQFILSSKKLLLSDSGFYLCAWSRTGTVRDIQYFGAGTRLSVL.

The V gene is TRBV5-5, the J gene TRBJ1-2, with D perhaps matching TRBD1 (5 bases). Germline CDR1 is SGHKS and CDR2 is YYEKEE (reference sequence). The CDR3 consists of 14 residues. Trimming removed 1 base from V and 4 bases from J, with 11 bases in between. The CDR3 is CASSLSGGGYGYTF. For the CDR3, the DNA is TGTGCCAGCAGCTTGTCCGGGGGTGGCTATGGCTACACCTTC.

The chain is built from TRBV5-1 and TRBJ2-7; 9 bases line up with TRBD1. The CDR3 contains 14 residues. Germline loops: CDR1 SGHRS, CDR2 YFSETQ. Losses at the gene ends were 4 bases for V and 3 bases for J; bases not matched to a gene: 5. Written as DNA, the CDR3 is TGCGCCAGCAGCAAAGACAGGGGGAACTACGAGCAGTACTTC. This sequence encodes CASSKDRGNYEQYF.

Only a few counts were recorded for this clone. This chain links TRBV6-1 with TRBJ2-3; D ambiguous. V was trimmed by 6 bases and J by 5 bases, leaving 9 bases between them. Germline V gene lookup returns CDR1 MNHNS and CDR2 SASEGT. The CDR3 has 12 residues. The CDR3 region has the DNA TGTGCCAGCAGCTCCAAGCTAGATACGCAGTATTTT. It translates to CASSSKLDTQYF.

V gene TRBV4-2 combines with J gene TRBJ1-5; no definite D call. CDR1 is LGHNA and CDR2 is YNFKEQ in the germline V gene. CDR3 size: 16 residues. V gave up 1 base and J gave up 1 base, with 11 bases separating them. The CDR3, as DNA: TGTGCCAGCAGCCAAGTCGGCGGGGTCAGCAATCAGCCCCAGCATTTT. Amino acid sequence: CASSQVGGVSNQPQHF.

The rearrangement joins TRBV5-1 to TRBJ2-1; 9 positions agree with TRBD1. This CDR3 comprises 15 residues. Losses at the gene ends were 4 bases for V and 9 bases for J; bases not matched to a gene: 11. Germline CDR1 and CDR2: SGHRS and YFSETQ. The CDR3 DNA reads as TGCGCCAGCAGCCGAAGGACAGGGGAGGGCAGTGAGCAGTTCTTC. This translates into CASSRRTGEGSEQFF.

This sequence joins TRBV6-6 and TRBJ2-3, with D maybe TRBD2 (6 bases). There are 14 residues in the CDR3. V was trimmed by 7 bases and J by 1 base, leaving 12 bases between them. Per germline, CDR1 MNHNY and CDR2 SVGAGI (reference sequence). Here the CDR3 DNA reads TGTGCCAGCACTACGCGGGGCCGCACAGATACGCAGTATTTT. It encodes CASTTRGRTDTQYF.

CDR3 amino acids: CSVGGLGPNEQFF. CDR3 nucleotide sequence: TGCAGCGTGGGCGGATTGGGGCCCAATGAGCAGTTCTTC. This rearrangement joins TRBV29-1 to TRBJ2-1, with D possibly being TRBD1 (5 bases). CDR1 and CDR2 (germline): SQVTM, ANQGSEA. V was clipped by 6 bases and J by 6 bases, with 15 bases between them. The CDR3 totals 13 residues.

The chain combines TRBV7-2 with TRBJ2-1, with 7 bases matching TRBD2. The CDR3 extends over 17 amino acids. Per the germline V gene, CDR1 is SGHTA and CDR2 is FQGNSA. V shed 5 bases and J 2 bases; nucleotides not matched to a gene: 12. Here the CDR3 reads CASSPAWDRGAYNEQFF. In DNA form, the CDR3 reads TGTGCCAGCAGCCCTGCTTGGGATCGGGGGGCCTACAATGAGCAGTTCTTC.

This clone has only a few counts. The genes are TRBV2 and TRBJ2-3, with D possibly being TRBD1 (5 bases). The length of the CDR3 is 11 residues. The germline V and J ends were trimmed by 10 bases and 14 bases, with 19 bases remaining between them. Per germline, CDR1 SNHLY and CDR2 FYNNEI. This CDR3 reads CATLQERLRYF. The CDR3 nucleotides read TGTGCCACCCTACAGGAGAGATTAAGGTATTTT.

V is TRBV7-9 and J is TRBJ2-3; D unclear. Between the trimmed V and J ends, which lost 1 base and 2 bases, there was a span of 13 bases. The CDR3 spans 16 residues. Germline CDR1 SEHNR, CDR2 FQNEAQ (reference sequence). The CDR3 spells CASSLGQTLYTDTQYF. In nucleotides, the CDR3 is TGTGCCAGCAGCTTAGGACAAACCCTTTACACAGATACGCAGTATTTT. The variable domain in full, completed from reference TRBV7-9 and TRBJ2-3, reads DTGVSQNPRHKITKRGQNVTFRCDPISEHNRLYWYRQTLGQGPEFLTYFQNEAQLEKSRLLSDRFSAERPKGSFSTLEIQRTEQGDSAMYLCASSLGQTLYTDTQYFGPGTRLTVL.

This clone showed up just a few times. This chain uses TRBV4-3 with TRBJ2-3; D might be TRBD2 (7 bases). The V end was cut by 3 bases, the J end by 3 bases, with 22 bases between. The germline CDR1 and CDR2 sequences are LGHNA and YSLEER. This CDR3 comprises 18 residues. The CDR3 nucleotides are TGCGCCAGCAGCCACCACGCCGCGGGACGGGGGGCGACAGATACGCAGTATTTT. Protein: CASSHHAAGRGATDTQYF.

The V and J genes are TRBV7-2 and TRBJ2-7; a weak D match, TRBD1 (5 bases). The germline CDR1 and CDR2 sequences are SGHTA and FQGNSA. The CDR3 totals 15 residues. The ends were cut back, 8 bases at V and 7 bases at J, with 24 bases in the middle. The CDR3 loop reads CASVEENRSLGEQYF. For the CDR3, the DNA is TGTGCCAGCGTAGAAGAAAACAGGTCCCTGGGGGAGCAGTACTTC. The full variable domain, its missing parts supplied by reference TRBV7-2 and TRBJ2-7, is GAGVSQSPSNKVTEKGKDVELRCDPISGHTALYWYRQSLGQGLEFLIYFQGNSAPDKSGLPSDRFSAERTGGSVSTLTIQRTQQEDSAVYLCASVEENRSLGEQYFGPGTRLTVT.

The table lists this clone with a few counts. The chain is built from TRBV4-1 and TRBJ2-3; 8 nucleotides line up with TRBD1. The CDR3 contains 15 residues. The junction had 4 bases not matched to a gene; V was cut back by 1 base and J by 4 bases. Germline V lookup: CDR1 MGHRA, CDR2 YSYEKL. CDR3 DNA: TGCGCCAGCAGCCAAGGACAGGGGCCCGCAGATACGCAGTATTTT. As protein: CASSQGQGPADTQYF.

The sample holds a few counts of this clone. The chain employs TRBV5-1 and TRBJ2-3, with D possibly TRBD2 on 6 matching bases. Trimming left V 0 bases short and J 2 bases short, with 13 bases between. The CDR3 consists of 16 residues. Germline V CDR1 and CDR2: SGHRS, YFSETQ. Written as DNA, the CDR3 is TGCGCCAGCAGCTTGGTCAACCGGGACTCCACAGATACGCAGTATTTT. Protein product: CASSLVNRDSTDTQYF.

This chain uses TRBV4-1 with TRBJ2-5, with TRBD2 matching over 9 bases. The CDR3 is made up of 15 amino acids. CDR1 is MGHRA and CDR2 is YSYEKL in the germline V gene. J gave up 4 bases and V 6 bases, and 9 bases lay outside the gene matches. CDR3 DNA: TGCGCCAGCAGTGATAGCGGGGGTGGGCGAGAGACCCAGTACTTC. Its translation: CASSDSGGGRETQYF.

The CDR3, as DNA: TGTGCCAGCAGTCCACTAGCGGGGGGGAATGAGCAGTTCTTC. Amino acids: CASSPLAGGNEQFF. The rearrangement joins TRBV6-5 to TRBJ2-1, with 13 positions matching TRBD2. V trimming: 5 bases; J trimming: 7 bases; junction bases outside the gene matches: 2. This CDR3 has 14 residues. Germline V gene data show CDR1 as MNHEY and CDR2 as SVGAGI.

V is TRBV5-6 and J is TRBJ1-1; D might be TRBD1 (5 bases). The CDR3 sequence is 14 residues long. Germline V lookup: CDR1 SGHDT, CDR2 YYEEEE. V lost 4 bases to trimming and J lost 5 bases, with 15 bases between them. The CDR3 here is CASSLGGKGTEAFF. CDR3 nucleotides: TGTGCCAGCAGCCTCGGGGGGAAAGGGACTGAAGCTTTCTTT.

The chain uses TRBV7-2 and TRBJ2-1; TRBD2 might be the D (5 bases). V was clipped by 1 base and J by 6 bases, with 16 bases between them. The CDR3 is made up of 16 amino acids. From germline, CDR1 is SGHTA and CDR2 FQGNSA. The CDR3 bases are TGTGCCAGCAGCTTAGGGTCGGGTCTAGCCCGCAATGAGCAGTTCTTC. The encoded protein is CASSLGSGLARNEQFF.

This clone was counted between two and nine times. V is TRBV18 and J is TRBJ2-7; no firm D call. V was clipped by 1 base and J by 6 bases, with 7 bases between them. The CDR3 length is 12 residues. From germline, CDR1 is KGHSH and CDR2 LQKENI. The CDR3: CASSPQTAEQYF. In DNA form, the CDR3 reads TGTGCCAGCTCACCACAGACTGCCGAGCAGTACTTC.

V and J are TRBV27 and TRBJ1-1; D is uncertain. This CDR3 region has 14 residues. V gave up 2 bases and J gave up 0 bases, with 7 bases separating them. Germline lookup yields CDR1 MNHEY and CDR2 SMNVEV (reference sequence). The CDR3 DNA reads TGTGCCAGCAGTTTAACATCGATGAACACTGAAGCTTTCTTT. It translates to CASSLTSMNTEAFF.

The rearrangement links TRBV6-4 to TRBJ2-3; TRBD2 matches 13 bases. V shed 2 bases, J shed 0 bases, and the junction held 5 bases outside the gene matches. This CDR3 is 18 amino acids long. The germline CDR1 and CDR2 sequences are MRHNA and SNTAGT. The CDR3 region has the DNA TGTGCCAGCAGTGACCAGGGACTAGCGGGGCAGAGCACAGATACGCAGTATTTT. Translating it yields CASSDQGLAGQSTDTQYF.

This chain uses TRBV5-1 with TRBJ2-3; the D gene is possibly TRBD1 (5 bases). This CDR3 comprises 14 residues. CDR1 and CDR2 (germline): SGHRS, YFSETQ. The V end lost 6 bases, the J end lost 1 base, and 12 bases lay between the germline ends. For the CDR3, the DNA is TGCGCCAGCAAATTAGGCAGGGGCACAGATACGCAGTATTTT. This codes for CASKLGRGTDTQYF.